The 23 T cell receptor beta chains given below trace back to one sample, sequenced in a study of shared clonotypes between healthy human individuals. The assay was immunoSEQ multiplex PCR, and TCRdb's table has in-frame clones only and misses some. The sample has millions of clones, just over 90% seen once. Source material: naive CD4+ T cells from PBMCs. Sample subset: CD45RA+ positively selected. The source is a man younger than 30 in good health. Some clones in this sample may be carry-over from other donors' samples.

This clone has a single count. The chain joins TRBV28 to TRBJ2-2, with TRBD1 as a possible D gene (6 bases). This CDR3 is built from 14 residues. Per germline, CDR1 MDHEN and CDR2 SYDVKM. V was clipped by 4 bases and J by 5 bases, with 11 bases between them. In DNA form, the CDR3 reads TGTGCCAGCAGTTCGCAGGGGTGGACCGGGGAGCTGTTTTTT. This translates into CASSSQGWTGELFF.

This chain connects TRBV4-2 to TRBJ2-5; the match to TRBD2 covers 10 bases. V lost 1 base to trimming and J lost 2 bases; unmatched junction nucleotides: 10. The germline CDR1 and CDR2 sequences are LGHNA and YNFKEQ. This CDR3 has 18 amino acids. The DNA of the CDR3 is TGTGCCAGCAGCCAAGTTGAGGTGGTAGCGGGAGGACAAGAGACCCAGTACTTC. Translation: CASSQVEVVAGGQETQYF.

This rearrangement joins TRBV5-6 to TRBJ2-1; D is unresolved. Trimming cost V 7 bases and J 4 bases, with 6 bases left between them. The CDR3 has 11 residues. Germline V gene sequence: CDR1 SGHDT, CDR2 YYEEEE. CDR3 nucleotide sequence: TGTGCCAGCGGACGATACAATGAGCAGTTCTTC. Its translation is CASGRYNEQFF. The entire variable domain, with the rest obtained from reference TRBV5-6 and TRBJ2-1, is as follows: DAGVTQSPTHLIKTRGQQVTLRCSPKSGHDTVSWYQQALGQGPQFIFQYYEEEERQRGNFPDRFSGHQFPNYSSELNVNALLLGDSALYLCASGRYNEQFFGPGTRLTVL.

The rearrangement uses TRBV4-2 and TRBJ2-6; the match to TRBD2 covers 9 bases. The trim removed 4 bases at V and 0 bases at J, leaving 7 bases unmatched. CDR1 and CDR2 from the germline V gene are LGHNA and YNFKEQ. The CDR3 consists of 18 residues. In DNA, the CDR3 is TGTGCCAGCAGCCCCGGACTAGCGACGATCTCTGGGGCCAACGTCCTGACTTTC. Translated: CASSPGLATISGANVLTF.

The chain has TRBV30 and TRBJ2-3; D unresolved. V lost 0 bases to trimming and J lost 2 bases, with 12 bases between them. The CDR3 totals 15 residues. Germline CDR1 is GTSNPN and CDR2 is SVGIG (reference sequence). The CDR3 is CAWSVGLLPTDTQYF. The CDR3 coding sequence is TGTGCCTGGAGTGTAGGGTTGCTGCCCACAGATACGCAGTATTTT.

The chain employs TRBV6-6 and TRBJ1-6; D is undetermined. Germline V lookup: CDR1 MNHNY, CDR2 SVGAGI (reference sequence). V shed 8 bases and J shed 7 bases, with 6 bases lying between them. This CDR3 has 11 amino acids. The CDR3 spells CASAENSPLHF. CDR3 nucleotide sequence: TGTGCCAGCGCGGAAAATTCACCCCTCCACTTT.

This clone occurred once. The rearrangement uses TRBV28 and TRBJ2-3; perhaps TRBD2 as D (6 bases). The CDR3 sequence is 12 residues long. Trimming took 6 bases from V and 14 from J, leaving 18 bases between them. The germline gives CDR1 MDHEN, CDR2 SYDVKM. In DNA form, the CDR3 reads TGTGCCAGCAGCCTATCGGACTATGAACGGTATTTT. It encodes CASSLSDYERYF.

This chain uses TRBV6-5 with TRBJ1-2; D gene uncertain. The CDR3 extends over 14 amino acids. The V end lost 0 bases, the J end lost 1 base, and 6 bases lay between the germline ends. CDR1 and CDR2 (germline): MNHEY, SVGAGI. This CDR3 reads CASSYSGVNYGYTF. The CDR3 DNA reads TGTGCCAGCAGTTACTCTGGTGTTAACTATGGCTACACCTTC.

This clone appeared a few times. Other DNA sequences from this sample encode an identical CDR3 as well. This chain uses TRBV7-9 with TRBJ2-1; 8 bases agree with TRBD2. The CDR3 sequence is 15 residues long. Germline V gene data show CDR1 as SEHNR and CDR2 as FQNEAQ (reference sequence). V lost 2 bases, J lost 0 bases, and 0 bases stayed unmatched. CDR3 DNA sequence: TGTGCCAGCAGCTTAAGCGGGAGCTCCTACAATGAGCAGTTCTTC. It translates to CASSLSGSSYNEQFF.

Turning to this clone: The sample holds other DNA sequences that translate to the same CDR3. The chain combines TRBV5-6 with TRBJ2-7, with D possibly called TRBD1 or TRBD2 (6 bases each). The CDR3 is 15 residues long. Germline V gives CDR1 SGHDT, CDR2 YYEEEE. The germline V and J ends were trimmed by 0 bases and 6 bases, with 16 bases remaining between them. The CDR3 DNA sequence: TGTGCCAGCAGCTTGGGTCGGGGGCGGTCGACCGAGCAGTACTTC. Translation gives CASSLGRGRSTEQYF. The entire variable domain, with the rest obtained from reference TRBV5-6 and TRBJ2-7, is as follows: DAGVTQSPTHLIKTRGQQVTLRCSPKSGHDTVSWYQQALGQGPQFIFQYYEEEERQRGNFPDRFSGHQFPNYSSELNVNALLLGDSALYLCASSLGRGRSTEQYFGPGTRLTVT.

As DNA, the CDR3 is TGTGCCAGCAGCCAACCAGCAGGGAGGGATGGCTACACCTTC. Its protein is CASSQPAGRDGYTF. V gene TRBV11-2 combines with J gene TRBJ1-2, with a possible D match to TRBD1 (5 bases). Trimming removed 5 bases from V and 6 bases from J, with 16 bases in between. This CDR3 region has 14 residues. The germline gives CDR1 SGHAT, CDR2 FQNNGV.

V is TRBV30 and J is TRBJ1-1; TRBD1 might be the D (5 bases). The CDR3 consists of 17 residues. Germline values: CDR1 GTSNPN, CDR2 SVGIG (reference sequence). Trimming took off 5 bases at V and 6 bases at J, with 28 bases between the two ends. CDR3 sequence (DNA): TGTGCCTGGTCCTCCCTCGGGACTCCGGAGGGGAGTCCTGAAGCTTTCTTT. Its translation: CAWSSLGTPEGSPEAFF.

This clone was detected only a few times. This rearrangement joins TRBV7-9 to TRBJ1-1; the D is unclear. V was cut by 1 base and J by 4 bases, with 13 bases left in between. CDR1 and CDR2 (germline): SEHNR, FQNEAQ (reference sequence). The CDR3 contains 15 residues. The CDR3 sequence is CASSLEAASSTEAFF. CDR3 DNA: TGTGCCAGCAGCTTAGAAGCAGCGAGTAGCACTGAAGCTTTCTTT.

The chain employs TRBV19 and TRBJ2-2; 7 bases are shared with TRBD2. Germline assignment: CDR1 LNHDA and CDR2 SQIVND (reference sequence). The trim removed 8 bases at V and 1 base at J, leaving 10 bases unmatched. This CDR3 comprises 16 residues. CDR3 amino acids: CASAPWGRGNTGELFF. CDR3 sequence (DNA): TGTGCCAGTGCCCCCTGGGGGAGGGGGAACACCGGGGAGCTGTTTTTT.

The J gene is TRBJ2-5, the V gene TRBV7-2, with TRBD2 as a possible D gene (6 bases). This CDR3 spans 16 amino acids. Germline V lookup: CDR1 SGHTA, CDR2 FQGNSA. Trimming took 2 bases from V and 5 from J, leaving 18 bases between them. The CDR3 region is CASSLQTKREWETQYF. The CDR3 DNA follows: TGTGCCAGCAGCTTACAAACTAAACGGGAGTGGGAGACCCAGTACTTC.

The V gene is TRBV19, the J gene TRBJ1-2; 7 bases fit TRBD1. V was pared by 9 bases and J by 3 bases, with 19 bases of the junction left unmatched. The CDR3 extends over 17 amino acids. Per the germline V gene, CDR1 is LNHDA and CDR2 is SQIVND (reference sequence). CDR3 in DNA: TGTGCCAGCCGGGGAGGGGGCCGTGTATTGAAGGACTATGGCTACACCTTC. It translates to CASRGGGRVLKDYGYTF.

The chain employs TRBV19 and TRBJ2-7; weak D call: TRBD1 (5 bases). The CDR3 totals 13 residues. Looked up from germline, CDR1 is LNHDA and CDR2 is SQIVND (reference sequence). V lost 4 bases to trimming and J lost 1 base, with 8 bases between them. CDR3 coding DNA: TGTGCCAGTAGTAGAAGGGGTTCCTACGAGCAGTACTTC. Translated: CASSRRGSYEQYF.

The chain carries TRBV28 and TRBJ2-5, with TRBD2 matching over 14 bases. Germline CDR1 and CDR2: MDHEN and SYDVKM. After removal of 5 bases from V and 4 bases from J, the junction contained 6 bases not matched to a gene. The length of the CDR3 is 16 residues. CDR3 sequence reads: CASSAPGLAGAETQYF. Written as DNA, the CDR3 is TGTGCCAGCAGTGCGCCGGGACTAGCGGGAGCAGAGACCCAGTACTTC.

As for this clone: This sample includes further DNA sequences coding for the same CDR3. V and J are TRBV6-6 and TRBJ1-1; 7 bases are shared with TRBD1. With V trimmed by 9 bases and J by 1 base, 5 bases remained unmatched. Germline CDR1 reads MNHNY; CDR2 reads SVGAGI (reference sequence). The CDR3 runs to 13 residues. CDR3 amino acids: CASSRQGNTEAFF. CDR3 coding DNA: TGTGCCAGTTCAAGACAGGGGAACACTGAAGCTTTCTTT.

As concerns this clone: The same CDR3 can be traced to other DNA sequences in this sample. V and J are TRBV7-9 and TRBJ2-3, with TRBD2 as a possible D gene (6 bases). Trimming shortened V by 3 bases and J by 3 bases, and 7 bases separated the two germline ends. The CDR3 loop spans 13 amino acids. Germline lookup yields CDR1 SEHNR and CDR2 FQNEAQ (reference sequence). CDR3 amino acids: CASSFGGTDTQYF. As DNA, the CDR3 is TGTGCCAGCAGCTTTGGGGGGACAGATACGCAGTATTTT.

The chain recombines TRBV9 with TRBJ1-1, with 9 bases matching TRBD1. V shed 3 bases, J shed 9 bases, and the junction held 6 bases outside the gene matches. This CDR3 spans 13 amino acids. The germline V gene encodes CDR1 SGDLS and CDR2 YYNGEE. The CDR3 region is CASSARDREKAFF. Here the CDR3 DNA reads TGTGCCAGCAGCGCTAGGGACAGGGAAAAAGCTTTCTTT.

The J gene is TRBJ2-2, the V gene TRBV29-1; D remains ambiguous. Germline-derived CDR1 and CDR2 are SQVTM and ANQGSEA. The ends were cut back, 7 bases at V and 0 bases at J, with 12 bases in the middle. There are 14 residues in the CDR3. In DNA form, the CDR3 reads TGCAGCGGCCGGACGTTTTCGAACACCGGGGAGCTGTTTTTT. Translating gives CSGRTFSNTGELFF.

In its sample, this clone was seen once. V usage is TRBV6-1 and J usage is TRBJ2-7; D is unresolved. The V gene's germline CDR1 is MNHNS and CDR2 SASEGT. The CDR3 covers 15 residues. V was trimmed by 1 base and J by 4 bases, leaving 14 bases between them. CDR3 nucleotide sequence: TGTGCCAGCAGTGAAGTGGCAGGTTTCTTGTACGAGCAGTACTTC. This gives the protein CASSEVAGFLYEQYF.